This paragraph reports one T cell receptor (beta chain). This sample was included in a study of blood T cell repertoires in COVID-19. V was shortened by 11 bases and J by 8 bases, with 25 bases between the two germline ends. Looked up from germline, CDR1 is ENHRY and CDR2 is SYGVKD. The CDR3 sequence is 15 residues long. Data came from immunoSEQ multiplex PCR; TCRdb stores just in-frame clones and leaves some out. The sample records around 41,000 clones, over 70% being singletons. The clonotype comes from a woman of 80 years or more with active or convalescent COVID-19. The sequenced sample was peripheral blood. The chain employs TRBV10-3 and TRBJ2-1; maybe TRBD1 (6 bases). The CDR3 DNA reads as TGTGCCGCCACAGGTGGGGTTACAGGGTCCCATGAGCAGTTCTTC. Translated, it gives CAATGGVTGSHEQFF.